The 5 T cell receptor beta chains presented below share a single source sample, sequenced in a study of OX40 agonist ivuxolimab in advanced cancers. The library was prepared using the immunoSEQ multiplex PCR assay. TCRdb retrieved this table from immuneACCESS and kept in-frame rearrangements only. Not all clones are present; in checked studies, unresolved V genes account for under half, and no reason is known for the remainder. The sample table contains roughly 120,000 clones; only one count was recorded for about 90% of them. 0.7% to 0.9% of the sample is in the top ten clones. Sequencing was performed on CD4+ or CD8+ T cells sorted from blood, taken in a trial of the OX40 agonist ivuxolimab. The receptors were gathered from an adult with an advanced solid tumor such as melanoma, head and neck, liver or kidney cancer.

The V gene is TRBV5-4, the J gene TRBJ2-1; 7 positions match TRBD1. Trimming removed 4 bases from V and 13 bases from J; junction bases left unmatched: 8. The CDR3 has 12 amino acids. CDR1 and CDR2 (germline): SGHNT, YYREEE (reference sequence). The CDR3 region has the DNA TGTGCCAGCAGCCCGTCGGGACAGATCCAGTTCTTC. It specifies CASSPSGQIQFF. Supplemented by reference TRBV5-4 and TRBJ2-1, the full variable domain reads ETGVTQSPTHLIKTRGQQVTLRCSSQSGHNTVSWYQQALGQGPQFIFQYYREEENGRGNFPPRFSGLQFPNYSSELNVNALELDDSALYLCASSPSGQIQFFGPGTRLTVL.

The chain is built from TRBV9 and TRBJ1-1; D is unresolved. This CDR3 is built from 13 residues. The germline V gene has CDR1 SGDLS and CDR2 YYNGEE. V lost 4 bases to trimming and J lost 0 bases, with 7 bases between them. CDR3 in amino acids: CASSPPLNTEAFF. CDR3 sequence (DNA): TGTGCCAGCAGCCCTCCCCTGAACACTGAAGCTTTCTTT.

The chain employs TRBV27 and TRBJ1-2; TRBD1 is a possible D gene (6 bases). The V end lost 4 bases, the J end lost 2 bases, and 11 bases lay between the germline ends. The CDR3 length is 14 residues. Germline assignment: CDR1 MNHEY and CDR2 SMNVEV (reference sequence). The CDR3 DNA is TGTGCCAGCAGTTCCCAGGGACACAACTATGGCTACACCTTC. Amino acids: CASSSQGHNYGYTF.

CDR3 sequence (DNA): TGCGCCAGCAGTGAGTCGGGGGCCCAAGAGACCCAGTACTTC. Protein: CASSESGAQETQYF. This sequence joins TRBV10-1 and TRBJ2-5; maybe TRBD1 (6 bases). CDR1 is WNHNN and CDR2 is SYGVQD in the germline V gene (reference sequence). The CDR3 runs to 14 residues. With 0 bases removed from V and 1 base from J, the gap between germline ends came to 6 bases.

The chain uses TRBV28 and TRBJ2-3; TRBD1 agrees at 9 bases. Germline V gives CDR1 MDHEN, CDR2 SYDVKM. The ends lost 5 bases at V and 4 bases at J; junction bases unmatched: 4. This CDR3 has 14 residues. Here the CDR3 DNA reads TGTGCCAGCAGTACGCGACAGGGGGCAGATACGCAGTATTTT. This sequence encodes CASSTRQGADTQYF. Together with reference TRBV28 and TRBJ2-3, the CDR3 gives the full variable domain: DVKVTQSSRYLVKRTGEKVFLECVQDMDHENMFWYRQDPGLGLRLIYFSYDVKMKEKGDIPEGYSVSREKKERFSLILESASTNQTSMYLCASSTRQGADTQYFGPGTRLTVL.